These 22 T cell receptor beta chains were all obtained from the same sample, sequenced in a study of T cells and Merkel cell carcinoma outcomes. Here immunoSEQ multiplex PCR was the method, and the copy in TCRdb shows in-frame clones only, minus some. The sample contains 1,000 to 1,500 clones, around 93% of which appear only once. What was sequenced was tumor tissue from Merkel cell carcinoma. The receptors stem from a human donor with Merkel cell carcinoma.

The rearrangement joins TRBV29-1 to TRBJ2-3; 9 bases agree with TRBD1. V trimming: 7 bases; J trimming: 1 base; junction bases outside the gene matches: 3. Looked up from germline, CDR1 is SQVTM and CDR2 is ANQGSEA. This CDR3 contains 13 residues. The CDR3 is CSGDRGGTDTQYF. The CDR3, as DNA: TGCAGCGGTGACAGGGGGGGCACAGATACGCAGTATTTT.

This clone was recorded only once. J is TRBJ2-3 and V is TRBV27; D is possibly TRBD1 (5 bases). The CDR3 runs to 16 residues. Trimming stripped 5 bases from V and 0 bases from J, with 15 bases between. Germline V gene data show CDR1 as MNHEY and CDR2 as SMNVEV (reference sequence). The CDR3 DNA sequence: TGTGCCAGCAGTCTCCGTGGGGCACTTAGCACAGATACGCAGTATTTT. Translation gives CASSLRGALSTDTQYF.

The chain employs TRBV2 and TRBJ2-1; D might be TRBD2 (5 bases). Germline loops: CDR1 SNHLY, CDR2 FYNNEI. The CDR3 contains 14 residues. Trimming left V 3 bases short and J 9 bases short, with 15 bases between. CDR3 amino acids: CASSDSLAVVEQFF. The CDR3 nucleotides read TGTGCCAGCAGTGATAGCCTAGCAGTGGTTGAGCAGTTCTTC.

The V and J genes are TRBV7-2 and TRBJ1-2, with D perhaps matching TRBD1 (6 bases). Trimming stripped 6 bases from V and 6 bases from J, with 17 bases between. The CDR3 consists of 14 residues. The germline V gene has CDR1 SGHTA and CDR2 FQGNSA. The CDR3 DNA sequence: TGTGCCAGCAGTTCTAGGACAGAGACGGATGGCTACACCTTC. Protein product: CASSSRTETDGYTF.

The chain has TRBV29-1 and TRBJ2-3; 9 nucleotides match TRBD2. The length of the CDR3 is 15 residues. The ends lost 5 bases at V and 2 bases at J; junction bases unmatched: 8. Per germline, CDR1 SQVTM and CDR2 ANQGSEA. The CDR3 coding sequence is TGCAGCGTTATCGAGCTAGCGGGATTCACAGATACGCAGTATTTT. It specifies CSVIELAGFTDTQYF.

The chain couples TRBV7-9 to TRBJ1-2; D uncertain. There are 13 residues in the CDR3. Germline CDR1 and CDR2: SEHNR and FQNEAQ (reference sequence). Trimming took 2 bases from V and 6 from J, leaving 10 bases between them. CDR3 in amino acids: CASSLRTQDGYTF. As DNA, the CDR3 is TGTGCCAGCAGCTTAAGGACTCAGGATGGCTACACCTTC.

The rearrangement uses TRBV5-6 and TRBJ1-1, with D unresolved. Trimming removed 2 bases at V and 6 bases at J, with 14 bases between. This CDR3 spans 14 amino acids. Germline lookup yields CDR1 SGHDT and CDR2 YYEEEE. The DNA for the CDR3 is TGTGCCAGCAGCTTCTGGACTGGGTCGGCTGAAGCTTTCTTT. It encodes CASSFWTGSAEAFF.

The chain uses TRBV6-6 and TRBJ1-6; 7 nucleotides line up with TRBD1. The V and J ends lost 6 bases and 7 bases, in that order; junction bases with no gene match: 9. There are 15 residues in the CDR3. The germline V gene has CDR1 MNHNY and CDR2 SVGAGI (reference sequence). CDR3 sequence reads: CASRHRDRGNSPLHF. CDR3 in DNA: TGTGCCAGCAGGCACCGGGACAGAGGAAATTCACCCCTCCACTTT.

In its sample, this clone was seen a few times. Distinct nucleotide sequences in the sample also encode this CDR3. This chain links TRBV5-1 with TRBJ2-1, with 9 nucleotides matching TRBD1. The germline V gene encodes CDR1 SGHRS and CDR2 YFSETQ. V lost 4 bases and J lost 2; bases outside the gene matches: 10. This CDR3 is 17 amino acids long. CDR3 bases: TGCGCCAGCAGCCCGACGTGGGGGACAGGGACCTACAATGAGCAGTTCTTC. It encodes CASSPTWGTGTYNEQFF.

V gene TRBV29-1 combines with J gene TRBJ1-1; no clear D. CDR1 and CDR2 from the germline V gene are SQVTM and ANQGSEA. This CDR3 spans 13 amino acids. V dropped 4 bases and J dropped 3 bases, with 12 bases sitting between them. CDR3 in amino acids: CSVVSLRDTEAFF. In nucleotides, the CDR3 is TGCAGCGTTGTAAGCCTCCGGGACACTGAAGCTTTCTTT.

V gene TRBV7-3 combines with J gene TRBJ2-4; 15 nucleotides match TRBD2. The CDR3 is made up of 16 amino acids. In germline, CDR1 is SGHTA, CDR2 FQGTGA. With V trimmed by 4 bases and J by 6 bases, 4 bases remained unmatched. The CDR3 here is CASSSGLAGGGNIQYF. CDR3 coding DNA: TGTGCCAGCAGCTCGGGACTAGCGGGGGGAGGAAACATTCAGTACTTC.

The rearrangement joins TRBV18 to TRBJ2-3; 8 bases match TRBD1. V was clipped by 3 bases and J by 2 bases; unmatched bases: 7. This CDR3 is built from 16 residues. Germline V CDR1 and CDR2: KGHSH, LQKENI. In DNA form, the CDR3 reads TGTGCCAGCTCACCCCAGGGGGCCGCACCCACAGATACGCAGTATTTT. Translating it yields CASSPQGAAPTDTQYF.

The chain couples TRBV15 to TRBJ1-2; TRBD1 matches at 10 bases. The CDR3 contains 14 residues. J gave up 7 bases and V 7 bases, and 9 bases lay outside the gene matches. Germline-derived CDR1 and CDR2 are LNHNV and YYDKDF (reference sequence). This chain's CDR3 is CATKPGQGLGGYTF. The CDR3 nucleotides are TGTGCCACCAAGCCGGGACAGGGGTTAGGTGGCTACACCTTC.

Only a few counts were recorded for this clone. This rearrangement joins TRBV5-1 to TRBJ1-1; D might be TRBD1 (6 bases). V lost 3 bases to trimming and J lost 6 bases, with 12 bases between them. Germline CDR1 SGHRS, CDR2 YFSETQ. The CDR3 is 13 amino acids. The CDR3 bases are TGCGCCAGCAGCTCCGGACAGACTTCTGAAGCTTTCTTT. As protein: CASSSGQTSEAFF. The whole variable domain, filled in from reference TRBV5-1 and TRBJ1-1, reads KAGVTQTPRYLIKTRGQQVTLSCSPISGHRSVSWYQQTPGQGLQFLFEYFSETQRNKGNFPGRFSGRQFSNSRSEMNVSTLELGDSALYLCASSSGQTSEAFFGQGTRLTVV.

The sample holds a few counts of this clone. The chain recombines TRBV5-1 with TRBJ2-1, with 7 bases aligning to TRBD2. Germline CDR1 and CDR2: SGHRS and YFSETQ. Trimming at V came to 0 bases and at J to 3 bases, leaving 6 bases not matched to a gene. CDR3 length: 16 residues. The CDR3 coding sequence is TGCGCCAGCAGCTTGGAGGGAGCGGGGAGCTACAATGAGCAGTTCTTC. Its translation is CASSLEGAGSYNEQFF. Complete variable domain (other parts from reference TRBV5-1 and TRBJ2-1): KAGVTQTPRYLIKTRGQQVTLSCSPISGHRSVSWYQQTPGQGLQFLFEYFSETQRNKGNFPGRFSGRQFSNSRSEMNVSTLELGDSALYLCASSLEGAGSYNEQFFGPGTRLTVL.

The rearrangement links TRBV29-1 to TRBJ2-3; D tentatively fits TRBD1 or TRBD2 (5 bases each). In germline, CDR1 is SQVTM, CDR2 ANQGSEA. The CDR3 length is 12 residues. V lost 8 bases and J 4 bases, leaving 13 bases between the germline ends. The CDR3 DNA is TGCAGCTCTCGTTTGGGGGCAGATACGCAGTATTTT. Translating gives CSSRLGADTQYF.

V usage is TRBV5-1 and J usage is TRBJ2-1; 13 bases align to TRBD2. CDR3 size: 20 residues. Unmatched junction bases numbered 12, after V lost 3 bases and J lost 0 bases. Germline CDR1 SGHRS, CDR2 YFSETQ. The CDR3 DNA is TGCGCCAGCAGCTCCGTGGGACTAGCGGGGCAACACAGCTCCTACAATGAGCAGTTCTTC. Protein sequence: CASSSVGLAGQHSSYNEQFF.

This clone was detected once. This chain uses TRBV14 with TRBJ2-7; D is ambiguous. The CDR3 is 11 residues long. The V end was cut by 5 bases, the J end by 3 bases, with 5 bases between. Germline values: CDR1 SGHDN, CDR2 FVKESK. The CDR3 region is CASSSSYEQYF. The CDR3 DNA reads TGTGCCAGCAGCTCCAGCTACGAGCAGTACTTC. The full variable domain, in which reference TRBV14 and TRBJ2-7 provide the parts outside the CDR3, is EAGVTQFPSHSVIEKGQTVTLRCDPISGHDNLYWYRRVMGKEIKFLLHFVKESKQDESGMPNNRFLAERTGGTYSTLKVQPAELEDSGVYFCASSSSYEQYFGPGTRLTVT.

The table lists this clone with a count of one. The V call is TRBV4-1, the J call TRBJ2-1; 8 nucleotides agree with TRBD1. V was clipped by 0 bases and J by 12 bases; unmatched bases: 7. The CDR3 sequence is 14 residues long. The germline V gene encodes CDR1 MGHRA and CDR2 YSYEKL. The CDR3 DNA sequence: TGCGCCAGCAGCCAAGATCCAGGGGGCGGTTGGCAGTTCTTC. It is translated as CASSQDPGGGWQFF.

Notes on this clone: The junction departs from germline at one end; a sequencing error may be responsible. Other DNA sequences of this sample code for an identical CDR3. The rearrangement links TRBV4-1 to TRBJ1-2, with 7 bases identical to TRBD1. The CDR3 is made up of 14 amino acids. The germline V gene encodes CDR1 MGHRA and CDR2 YSYEKL. The CDR3: CASSQGQGGGGYTF. The DNA for the CDR3 is TGCGCCAGCAGCCAAGGACAGGGAGGAGGTGGCTACACTTTC.

This chain links TRBV15 with TRBJ2-7; D is perhaps TRBD2 (5 bases). Germline V gene sequence: CDR1 LNHNV, CDR2 YYDKDF (reference sequence). The CDR3 runs to 13 residues. V was clipped by 5 bases and J by 1 base, with 9 bases between them. DNA for the CDR3: TGTGCCACCAGCGAGGGCCGATCCTACGAGCAGTACTTC. Translated: CATSEGRSYEQYF.

This chain links TRBV7-3 with TRBJ2-7; a weak D match, TRBD1 (6 bases). Germline V CDR1 and CDR2: SGHTA, FQGTGA. This CDR3 has 11 residues. Trimming took 5 bases from V and 12 from J, leaving 14 bases between them. In nucleotides, the CDR3 is TGTGCCAGCAGCGTAGACAGGAAGGGGTACTTC. Translated, it gives CASSVDRKGYF.